Shown below are 30 T cell receptor beta chains from a single sample sequenced in a study of identical twins. TCRdb processed the 5' RACE reads anew with MiXCR; each CDR3 protein has one entry. The repertoire has about 690,000 distinct CDR3 sequences, 6% to 6.5% of them found once; the top ten carry 1.5% to 2%. The sample comprised naive T cells sorted from blood. The receptors stem from a young man in good health.

There are many counts of this clonotype. The chain joins TRBV4-3 to TRBJ2-1; 7 bases line up with TRBD1. CDR1 and CDR2 from the germline V gene are LGHNA and YSLEER. The V segment lost 5 bases and the J segment 6 bases; nucleotides outside the gene matches: 10. CDR3 length equals 15 residues. CDR3 DNA: TGCGCCAGCAGCAGAGGGGGCCCTACGTCCAATGAGCAGTTCTTC. This translates into CASSRGGPTSNEQFF.

This clonotype has at least ten counts. V usage is TRBV4-2 and J usage is TRBJ1-2; 7 nucleotides match TRBD1. Germline V lookup: CDR1 LGHNA, CDR2 YNFKEQ. The CDR3 is 15 amino acids. Losses at the gene ends were 2 bases for V and 5 bases for J; bases not matched to a gene: 8. The CDR3 loop reads CASSQLSGGRYGYTF. As DNA, the CDR3 is TGTGCCAGCAGCCAACTATCAGGGGGGAGGTATGGCTACACCTTC.

This clonotype was counted at least ten times. This chain links TRBV4-2 with TRBJ2-2, with D perhaps matching TRBD1 (6 bases). The CDR3 runs 18 residues. The germline V and J ends were trimmed by 2 bases and 4 bases, with 20 bases remaining between them. Germline CDR1 LGHNA, CDR2 YNFKEQ. The CDR3 bases are TGTGCCAGCAGCCAACGATTCAGGGGCGATAAGGGCACCGGGGAGCTGTTTTTT. Residues: CASSQRFRGDKGTGELFF.

This clonotype was counted between two and nine times. The chain has TRBV11-3 and TRBJ2-1; D possibly corresponds to TRBD2 (6 bases). This CDR3 has 16 amino acids. CDR1 and CDR2 (germline): SGHNT, YENEEA. Trimming removed 1 base from V and 2 bases from J, with 12 bases in between. Written as DNA, the CDR3 is TGTGCCAGCAGCTTAGTCGCGGGGAGGCCCTACAATGAGCAGTTCTTC. Protein product: CASSLVAGRPYNEQFF.

This clonotype was counted a few times. V gene TRBV7-4 combines with J gene TRBJ2-7; maybe TRBD2 (5 bases). Per the germline V gene, CDR1 is SGHVT and CDR2 is SQSDAQ. CDR3 length: 14 residues. V lost 1 base, J lost 4 bases, and 11 bases lay in between. CDR3 protein: CASSLGGSGYEQYV. CDR3 DNA sequence: TGTGCCAGCAGCTTAGGTGGGAGTGGGTACGAGCAGTACGTC.

In this sample, this clonotype turned up a few times. CDR3 in amino acids: CASSYLAGGPGEQYF. The CDR3 nucleotides are TGTGCCAGCAGTTATCTAGCGGGAGGGCCGGGGGAGCAGTACTTC. The chain joins TRBV7-2 to TRBJ2-7; TRBD2 matches 12 bases. Germline lookup yields CDR1 SGHTA and CDR2 FQGNSA. Losses at the gene ends were 6 bases for V and 7 bases for J; bases not matched to a gene: 10. This CDR3 spans 15 amino acids.

V and J are TRBV10-3 and TRBJ1-1, with TRBD1 identical over 7 bases. The CDR3 totals 13 residues. CDR1 is ENHRY and CDR2 is SYGVKD in the germline V gene. Germline trimming cut 7 bases from V and 1 base from J; bases unmatched to any gene: 3. The CDR3 loop reads CAIKGAPNTEAFF. DNA of the CDR3: TGTGCCATCAAGGGGGCACCGAACACTGAAGCTTTCTTT.

The table lists this clonotype with many counts. CDR3 sequence reads: CAITRTSGNGEQFF. Here the CDR3 DNA reads TGTGCCATCACCCGGACTAGCGGGAACGGTGAGCAGTTCTTC. V is TRBV10-3 and J is TRBJ2-1; 12 positions match TRBD2. The CDR3 totals 14 residues. CDR1 ENHRY and CDR2 SYGVKD come from the germline V gene. The J segment lost 9 bases and the V segment lost 7 bases, leaving 7 bases of the junction unmatched.

The CDR3 nucleotides are TGTGCCAGCAGCTACCCGCCAGTCATGAACACTGAAGCTTTCTTT. Amino acid sequence: CASSYPPVMNTEAFF. The chain has TRBV7-8 and TRBJ1-1; D remains ambiguous. Germline-derived CDR1 and CDR2 are SGHVS and FQNEAQ. The CDR3 contains 15 residues. Trimming took 4 bases from V and 0 from J, leaving 12 bases between them.

Of note for this clonotype: One base away lies a much larger clone, so this may be a sequencing read error. This chain uses TRBV4-1 with TRBJ2-3; 7 bases match TRBD1. Germline loops: CDR1 MGHRA, CDR2 YSYEKL. This CDR3 region has 16 residues. The CDR3: CASSQVGQEKADMQYF. The CDR3 bases are TGCGCCAGCAGCCAAGTAGGACAGGAGAAAGCAGATATGCAGTATTTT.

This chain uses TRBV7-9 with TRBJ2-3; the D is unclear. Per germline, CDR1 SEHNR and CDR2 FQNEAQ (reference sequence). This CDR3 comprises 14 residues. Trimming pared 4 bases from V and 2 bases from J, leaving 10 bases between. This CDR3 reads CASSSYPPTDTQYF. The CDR3 nucleotides read TGTGCCAGCAGCTCCTACCCGCCCACAGATACGCAGTATTTT.

The table lists this clonotype with a few counts. The chain joins TRBV11-2 to TRBJ2-3; 7 positions match TRBD1. The germline V gene encodes CDR1 SGHAT and CDR2 FQNNGV. This CDR3 comprises 15 residues. After removal of 5 bases from V and 2 bases from J, the junction contained 7 bases not matched to a gene. CDR3 residues: CASSTGATYTDTQYF. The CDR3 nucleotides read TGTGCCAGCAGCACAGGGGCCACCTACACAGATACGCAGTATTTT.

This clonotype occurred a few times. The chain joins TRBV12-3 or TRBV12-4 to TRBJ1-2; 8 bases line up with TRBD1. The V segment lost 5 bases and the J segment 4 bases; nucleotides outside the gene matches: 15. CDR3 size: 17 residues. For the CDR3, the DNA is TGTGCCAGCAGTCCTACAGGGGGGCCGGTTGTCAGCTATGGCTACACCTTC. It translates to CASSPTGGPVVSYGYTF.

This chain uses TRBV12-3 or TRBV12-4 with TRBJ1-6; possible D gene TRBD1, 6 bases. This CDR3 has 12 residues. Trimming pared 5 bases from V and 13 bases from J, leaving 12 bases between. CDR3 bases: TGTGCCAGCAGTCGCAACAGGGAGCCCCTCCACTTT. Encoded protein: CASSRNREPLHF.

As for this clonotype: Here the CDR3 omits its conserved ending phenylalanine or tryptophan, so a read error is the likely source. Because the CDR3's place on the DNA is in doubt, the DNA is left out and the CDR3 is given as listed by TCRdb. This chain connects TRBV20-1 to TRBJ2-1; the D call in the table, TRBD2, was not verified against the DNA. Counting both end residues, the CDR3 totals 11 amino acids. From germline, CDR1 is DFQATT and CDR2 SNEGSKA (reference sequence). CDR3 loop: CSAGASGISLL.

The V and J genes are TRBV6-1 and TRBJ2-3; 14 positions agree with TRBD2. The CDR3 runs 16 residues. The V and J ends lost 4 bases and 5 bases, in that order; junction bases with no gene match: 5. In germline, CDR1 is MNHNS, CDR2 SASEGT. The CDR3: CASSATSGRAIDTQYF. CDR3 nucleotides: TGTGCCAGCAGTGCGACTAGCGGGAGGGCTATAGATACGCAGTATTTT.

This clonotype was detected ten times or more. V gene TRBV13 combines with J gene TRBJ1-5; D is possibly TRBD1 (6 bases). Germline V gene lookup returns CDR1 PRHDT and CDR2 FYEKMQ (reference sequence). This CDR3 has 17 amino acids. Trimming cost V 3 bases and J 4 bases, with 19 bases left between them. DNA for the CDR3: TGTGCCAGCAGCTTGGGGCAGGGGCGATATCCTAATCAGCCCCAGCATTTT. Translating gives CASSLGQGRYPNQPQHF. The complete variable domain, with remaining parts taken from reference TRBV13 and TRBJ1-5, reads AAGVIQSPRHLIKEKRETATLKCYPIPRHDTVYWYQQGPGQDPQFLISFYEKMQSDKGSIPDRFSAQQFSDYHSELNMSSLELGDSALYFCASSLGQGRYPNQPQHFGDGTRLSIL.

The chain uses TRBV5-1 and TRBJ1-2, with D perhaps TRBD1 (6 bases). V dropped 2 bases and J dropped 8 bases, with 16 bases sitting between them. CDR1 and CDR2 from the germline V gene are SGHRS and YFSETQ. This CDR3 is 14 amino acids long. CDR3 amino acids: CASSFLGTPRGYTF. For the CDR3, the DNA is TGCGCCAGCAGCTTTCTTGGGACACCCCGGGGCTACACCTTC.

This chain connects TRBV7-9 to TRBJ2-3, with 7 positions matching TRBD2. Germline trimming cut 6 bases from V and 5 bases from J; bases unmatched to any gene: 14. Germline assignment: CDR1 SEHNR and CDR2 FQNEAQ (reference sequence). The CDR3 covers 16 residues. The CDR3 is CASRAAGTIREDTQYF. The CDR3 bases are TGTGCCAGCAGAGCCGCCGGGACTATAAGGGAAGATACGCAGTATTTT.

V gene TRBV6-6 combines with J gene TRBJ1-1, with a tentative D call TRBD1 (5 bases). Trimming left V 8 bases short and J 2 bases short, with 12 bases between. This CDR3 spans 13 amino acids. CDR1 is MNHNY, CDR2 SVGAGI, per germline (reference sequence). The CDR3 protein is CASVGTKNTEAFF. As DNA, the CDR3 is TGTGCCAGCGTCGGGACGAAAAACACTGAAGCTTTCTTT.

This clonotype was seen only a few times. The chain joins TRBV7-9 to TRBJ1-2, with TRBD1 matching over 9 bases. The CDR3 length is 17 residues. Germline loops: CDR1 SEHNR, CDR2 FQNEAQ (reference sequence). With V trimmed by 1 base and J by 7 bases, 13 bases remained unmatched. CDR3 protein: CASSLVGGNRGPGGYTF. In DNA form, the CDR3 reads TGTGCCAGCAGCTTAGTGGGGGGCAACAGGGGGCCTGGTGGCTACACCTTC.

In this sample, this clonotype turned up many times. The chain combines TRBV20-1 with TRBJ2-1; 11 bases align to TRBD2. Germline V gene sequence: CDR1 DFQATT, CDR2 SNEGSKA (reference sequence). With 0 bases clipped from V and 0 bases from J, the junction kept 10 bases outside the gene matches. The CDR3 loop spans 19 amino acids. CDR3 region: CSARDTGLAGGSSYNEQFF. The CDR3 DNA is TGCAGTGCTAGAGATACGGGGCTAGCGGGAGGTAGCTCCTACAATGAGCAGTTCTTC.

This clonotype occurred a few times. The gene calls are TRBV10-3 and TRBJ2-5; no clear D gene. CDR3 length equals 13 residues. V was trimmed by 5 bases and J by 7 bases, leaving 14 bases between them. CDR1 is ENHRY and CDR2 is SYGVKD in the germline V gene. CDR3 coding DNA: TGTGCCATCAGTCGCGACGTTGTGGGGACCCAGTACTTC. Translated: CAISRDVVGTQYF.

Many counts were recorded for this clonotype. The chain carries TRBV29-1 and TRBJ2-1; D possibly matches TRBD1 or TRBD2 (5 bases each). CDR3 length: 14 amino acids. Deletions cut 5 bases from V and 7 bases from J, with 18 bases between. CDR1 and CDR2 from the germline V gene are SQVTM and ANQGSEA. This CDR3 reads CSVNGAVKRNEQFF. The CDR3 DNA reads as TGCAGCGTTAACGGGGCAGTAAAGAGGAATGAGCAGTTCTTC.

This clonotype was recorded a few times. The chain carries TRBV20-1 and TRBJ2-7; D perhaps matches TRBD2 (6 bases). V was clipped by 5 bases and J by 5 bases, with 13 bases between them. CDR1 DFQATT and CDR2 SNEGSKA come from the germline V gene (reference sequence). There are 12 residues in the CDR3. The CDR3 sequence: CSAGGNSNEQYF. The DNA of the CDR3 is TGCAGTGCTGGCGGGAATTCCAACGAGCAGTACTTC.

This clonotype was counted many times. The genes are TRBV6-5 and TRBJ2-3, with D tentatively TRBD1 (6 bases). Germline CDR1 is MNHEY and CDR2 is SVGAGI. V was clipped by 1 base and J by 5 bases, with 13 bases between them. There are 15 residues in the CDR3. The CDR3 DNA follows: TGTGCCAGCAGTTACTTAGGGCGAGGGGGAGATACGCAGTATTTT. This codes for CASSYLGRGGDTQYF.

The sample holds many counts of this clonotype. CDR3 in DNA: TGTGCCAGCAGACTGAGGACCGGGGAGCTGTTTTTT. It is translated as CASRLRTGELFF. The V and J genes are TRBV3-1 and TRBJ2-2; D uncertain. Deletions cut 6 bases from V and 5 bases from J, with 7 bases between. Per germline, CDR1 LGHDT and CDR2 YNNKEL (reference sequence). The CDR3 is made up of 12 amino acids.

In this sample, this clonotype turned up many times. The chain employs TRBV10-3 and TRBJ1-4; perhaps TRBD1 as D (6 bases). The length of the CDR3 is 12 residues. Trimming pared 11 bases from V and 6 bases from J, leaving 13 bases between. CDR1 is ENHRY, CDR2 SYGVKD, per germline. The CDR3 spells CASGTRDEKLFF. CDR3 sequence (DNA): TGTGCCTCTGGGACAAGAGATGAAAAACTGTTTTTT.

Regarding this clonotype: Because the CDR3 is missing its conserved closing phenylalanine or tryptophan, this is likely a read error. The chain links TRBV4-1 to TRBJ1-1; D call uncertain. The CDR3 runs to 16 residues. Trimming removed 0 bases at V and 0 bases at J, with 11 bases between. The germline gives CDR1 MGHRA, CDR2 YSYEKL. The CDR3 here is CASSQEGGGMNTEAFP. The CDR3 DNA follows: TGCGCCAGCAGCCAAGAAGGAGGTGGGATGAACACTGAAGCTTTCCCT.

Many counts were recorded for this clonotype. The V and J genes are TRBV11-2 and TRBJ2-1; possibly TRBD2 for D (5 bases). The V gene's germline CDR1 is SGHAT and CDR2 FQNNGV. Trimming cost V 4 bases and J 10 bases, with 14 bases left between them. The CDR3 loop spans 13 amino acids. The CDR3 loop is CASSSLLADEQFF. In nucleotides, the CDR3 is TGTGCCAGCAGCTCCCTCCTAGCTGACGAGCAGTTCTTC.